A selection of T cell receptor beta chains follows, all from one sample in a study of CD8+CD57+ T cells in acquired aplastic anemia. TCRdb re-derived calls from the reads in MiXCR, one entry per CDR3 protein. The table lists about 180,000 distinct CDR3 sequences, 40% to 50% of them singletons. Specimen: sorted CD4+, CD8+, or CD8+CD57+ T cells (not recorded which) from PBMCs. These receptors were collected from a human donor with aplastic anemia. CDR3s leave out the opening cysteine and the closing phenylalanine or tryptophan. Size tells how often a clone was seen (once, few, many) or the class of an expanded clone, and some rows leave it out.

clone_size,j_call,v_call,cdr3_aa
few,TRBJ1-2,TRBV27,ASSPVRGADNYGYT
many,TRBJ1-2,TRBV19,ASSSTPLTGANYGYT
many,TRBJ2-5,TRBV10-2,ASSERDNQETQY
.,TRBJ2-7,TRBV20-1,SARVGYSYEQY
.,TRBJ2-7,TRBV5-1,ASSPGATQQGIYEQY
many,TRBJ2-1,TRBV19,ASSEGLAGGGEQF
.,TRBJ2-2,TRBV10-3,AITGLAGTGELF
.,TRBJ2-7,TRBV24-1,AASWVEGTYEQY
many,TRBJ2-7,TRBV6-1,ASSEAIYEQY
many,TRBJ2-2,TRBV5-1,ASSLRRADTGELF
.,TRBJ1-5,TRBV24-1,ATMGTGNQPQH
many,TRBJ2-1,TRBV14,ASSQASGANNEQF
once,TRBJ2-7,TRBV24-1,ATWDSSFSPYEQY
many,TRBJ1-2,TRBV19,ASSMAGGASYGYT
many,TRBJ1-1,TRBV19,ASSLKRGTEAF
many,TRBJ1-2,TRBV9,ASSVIEYYGYT
.,TRBJ2-1,TRBV12-3/TRBV12-4,ASRSAGGPSEQF
few,TRBJ2-7,TRBV15,ASSSLLGQGYEQY
.,TRBJ2-1,TRBV25-1,ASSEPHDGTGIYNEQF
many,TRBJ1-3,TRBV11-2,ASSLDLGTGLY
many,TRBJ2-5,TRBV7-8,ASSLAAGTDLY
.,TRBJ1-2,TRBV29-1,SVAGDDYGYT
.,TRBJ2-5,TRBV29-1,SARQGSETQY
.,TRBJ2-3,TRBV25-1,ASISVTGSTDTQY
.,TRBJ2-7,TRBV5-1,ASSPDSVSYEQY
few,TRBJ1-1,TRBV10-3,ATKVEGRNTEAF
.,TRBJ1-2,TRBV29-1,SVEEDTYGYT
many,TRBJ1-1,TRBV9,ASSVGQGDLTEAF
.,TRBJ1-1,TRBV29-1,SGAENTEAF
many,TRBJ1-5,TRBV12-3/TRBV12-4,ASSTRMYGSNQPQH
.,TRBJ1-1,TRBV5-6,ASSPSTGTEAF
.,TRBJ2-3,TRBV11-1,ASSQPGRDGDTQY
many,TRBJ1-5,TRBV5-6,ASSTATEDAQPQH
many,TRBJ1-2,TRBV4-1,ASSQDRGLYGYT
many,TRBJ1-4,TRBV6-1,ASSELPINLS
.,TRBJ2-4,TRBV19,ASSMGSKNIQY
many,TRBJ1-6,TRBV5-4,ASSPGLTSNSPLH
few,TRBJ2-5,TRBV7-3,ASSLYGAGETQY
.,TRBJ2-3,TRBV11-2,ASSLPGPGQGPDTQY
.,TRBJ1-1,TRBV19,ASSIDPGGDTEAF
.,TRBJ2-6,TRBV10-3,AISDLTGGEPGANVLT
.,TRBJ2-5,TRBV7-2,ASSFYGGGETQY
.,TRBJ2-3,TRBV29-1,SVVGVRGGPQY
many,TRBJ1-1,TRBV6-1,ASRDPVTEAF
.,TRBJ2-7,TRBV2,ASSEGRLSYEQY
.,TRBJ2-7,TRBV19,ASSMTSGGTYEQY
few,TRBJ1-2,TRBV29-1,SVEELGTEELLYGYT
.,TRBJ1-1,TRBV19,ASSIASDTEAF
many,TRBJ2-7,TRBV19,ASSQGREQY
.,TRBJ2-3,TRBV7-8,ASSLAWASSTDTQY
many,TRBJ2-7,TRBV29-1,SVDGTGPSYEQY
.,TRBJ2-7,TRBV29-1,SVAGHNYEQY
once,TRBJ1-2,TRBV7-9,ASSLRSEDGYT
few,TRBJ2-1,TRBV11-2,ASSNRDRGYNEQF
many,TRBJ2-2,TRBV24-1,ATSGRGTLPNTGELF
.,TRBJ1-6,TRBV20-1,SASVSSSYNSPLH
few,TRBJ2-7,TRBV15,ATSSGTDWSEQY
many,TRBJ1-3,TRBV6-1,ASRQTVTGNTIY
many,TRBJ2-3,TRBV20-1,SARDGLAGTDTQY